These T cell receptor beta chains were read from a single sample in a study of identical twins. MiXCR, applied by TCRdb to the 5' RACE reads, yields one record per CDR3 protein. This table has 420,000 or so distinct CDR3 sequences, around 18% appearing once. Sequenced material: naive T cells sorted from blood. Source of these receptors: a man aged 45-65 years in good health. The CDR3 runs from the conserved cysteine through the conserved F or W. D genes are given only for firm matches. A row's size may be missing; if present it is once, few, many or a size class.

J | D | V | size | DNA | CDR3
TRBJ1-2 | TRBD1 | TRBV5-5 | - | TGTGCCAGCACCCAACAGGGGACCTATGGCTACACCTTC | CASTQQGTYGYTF
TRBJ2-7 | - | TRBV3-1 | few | TGTGCCAGCAGCCCCTGGGCCCAGGAGGATTACGAGCAGTACTTC | CASSPWAQEDYEQYF
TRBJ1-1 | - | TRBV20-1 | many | TGCAGTGCTGCCCTCGCTGGCAGGGACACTGAAGCTTTCTTT | CSAALAGRDTEAFF
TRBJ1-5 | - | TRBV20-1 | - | TGCAGTGCTAAAGGGGATAGCAATCAGCCCCAGCGTTTT | CSAKGDSNQPQRF
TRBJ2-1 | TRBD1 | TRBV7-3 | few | TGTGCCAGCGGGACAGGGGGCCATGAGCAGTTCTTC | CASGTGGHEQFF
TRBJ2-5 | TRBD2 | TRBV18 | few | TGTGCCAGCTCACCACCGCCTAGCGGGAACCAAGAGACCCAGTACTTC | CASSPPPSGNQETQYF
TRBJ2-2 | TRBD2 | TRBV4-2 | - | TGTGCCAGCAGCCCAGTGGGACTAGCGGGGGCCAACACCGGGGAGCTGTTTTTT | CASSPVGLAGANTGELFF
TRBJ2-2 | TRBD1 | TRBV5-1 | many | TGCGCCAGCAGCGGGAGGACAGGGACGAACACCGGGGAGCTGTTTTTT | CASSGRTGTNTGELFF
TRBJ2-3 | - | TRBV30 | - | TGTGCCTGGAGTGAGGGACGGAGCGCCTCACAGTTAGTAGATACGCAGTATTTT | CAWSEGRSASQLVDTQYF
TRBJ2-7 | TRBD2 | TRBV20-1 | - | TGCAGTGCTAGATCAACGACTAGCGGGAGCTACGAGCAGTACTTC | CSARSTTSGSYEQYF
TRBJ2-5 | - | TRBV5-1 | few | TGCGCCAGCAGCTTGTTGGCCAGATTCCAAGAGACCCAGTACTTC | CASSLLARFQETQYF
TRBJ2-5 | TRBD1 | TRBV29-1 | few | TGCAGCGTCGGGGGACAGGGAGGACGAACCCAGTACTTC | CSVGGQGGRTQYF
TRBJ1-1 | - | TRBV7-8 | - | TGTGCCAGCAGCTTAGGGTTAGAGGCGAACACTGAAGCTTTCTTT | CASSLGLEANTEAFF
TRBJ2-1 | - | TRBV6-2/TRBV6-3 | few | TGTGCCAGCAGTTCTCAGGGATTCTCCTACAATGAGCAGTTCTTC | CASSSQGFSYNEQFF
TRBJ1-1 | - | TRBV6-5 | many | TGTGCCAGCAGTTACACTAACGGGCTCGAAGCTTTCTTT | CASSYTNGLEAFF
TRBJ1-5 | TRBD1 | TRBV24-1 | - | TGTGCCACCAGTGACCATGGGACAGGGGATCAGCCCCAGCATTTT | CATSDHGTGDQPQHF
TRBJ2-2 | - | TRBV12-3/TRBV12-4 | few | TGTGCCAGCAGTCTGAGGGGTCCGAACACCGGGGAGCTGTTTTTT | CASSLRGPNTGELFF
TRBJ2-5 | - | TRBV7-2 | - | TGTGCCAGCAGCTTAGTAGCAGGGCCGGAGACCCAGTACTTC | CASSLVAGPETQYF
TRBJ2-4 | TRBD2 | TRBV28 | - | TGTGCCAGCAGGGGAGCGGGATCCAAAAACATTCAGTACTTC | CASRGAGSKNIQYF
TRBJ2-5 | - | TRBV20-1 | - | TGCAGTGTCGACGGACACAGGGTTCAAGAGACCCAGTACTTC | CSVDGHRVQETQYF
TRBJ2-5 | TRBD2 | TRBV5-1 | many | TGCGCCAGCGCTAGGGGACTAGGCATAGAGACCCAGTACTTC | CASARGLGIETQYF
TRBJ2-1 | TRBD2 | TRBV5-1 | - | TGCGCCAGCAGCCTTCGCCCGGGACTAGCGGGAGGGCCCTCCGATGAGCAGTTCTTC | CASSLRPGLAGGPSDEQFF
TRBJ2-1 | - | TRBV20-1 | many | TGCAGTGCTAGAGATTATGGCAGAGTCAATGAGCAGTTCTTC | CSARDYGRVNEQFF
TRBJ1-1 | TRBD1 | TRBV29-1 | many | TGCAGCGCAGAAACAGGGGGCACTGAAGCTTTCTTT | CSAETGGTEAFF
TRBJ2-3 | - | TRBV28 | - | TGTGCCAGCACCGATCAAGATACGCAGTATTTT | CASTDQDTQYF
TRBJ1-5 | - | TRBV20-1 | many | TGCAGTGCTAGAGAGTTGGGCGGGGCTTATAGCAATCAGCCCCAGCATTTT | CSARELGGAYSNQPQHF
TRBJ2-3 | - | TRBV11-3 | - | TGTGCCAGCAGCTATACAGGCATTCATACGCAGTATTTT | CASSYTGIHTQYF
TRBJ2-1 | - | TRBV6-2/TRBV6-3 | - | TGTGCCAGCATCGGGCAGGGGTTCTACAATGAGCAGTTCTTC | CASIGQGFYNEQFF
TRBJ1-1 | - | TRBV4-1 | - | TGCGCCAGCAGCCCCGTGTTAGTCCGCCCCGGGTCCCCTGAAGCTTTCTTT | CASSPVLVRPGSPEAFF
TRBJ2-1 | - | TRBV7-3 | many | TGTGCCAGCAGCGCCTCTTACTACAATGAGCAGTTCTTC | CASSASYYNEQFF
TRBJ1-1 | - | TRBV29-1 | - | TGCAGCGTTGTTCTAGTGGACACTGAAGCTTTCTTT | CSVVLVDTEAFF
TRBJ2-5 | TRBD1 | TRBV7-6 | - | TGTGCCAGCAGCACCTGGGACAGGGGGCTGGAGGAGACCCAGTACTTC | CASSTWDRGLEETQYF
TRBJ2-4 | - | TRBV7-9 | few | TGTGCCAGCAGCGTAAGCTCCGGAGGTAACATTCAGTACTTC | CASSVSSGGNIQYF
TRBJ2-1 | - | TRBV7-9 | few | TGTGCCAGCAGCTCGCCCATGGTCGGGAATGAGCAGTTCTTC | CASSSPMVGNEQFF
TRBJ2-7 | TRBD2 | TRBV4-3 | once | TGCGCCAGCAGCCAAGAGATACGGGGGGACTACGAGCAGTACTTC | CASSQEIRGDYEQYF
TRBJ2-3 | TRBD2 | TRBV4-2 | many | TGTGCCAGCAGCCAAGATGCCCTAGCGGGGGGGCCAGATACGCAGTATTTT | CASSQDALAGGPDTQYF
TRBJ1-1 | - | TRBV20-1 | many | TGCAGTACACCGAACCCCGGGGGGGGTCGCACTGAAGCTTTCTTT | CSTPNPGGGRTEAFF
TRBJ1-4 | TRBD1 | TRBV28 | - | TGTGCCAGCAGGCCTACCCCATACAGGGGAACCAATGAAAAACTGTTTTTT | CASRPTPYRGTNEKLFF
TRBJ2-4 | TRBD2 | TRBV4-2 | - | TGTGCCAGCAGCCAAGATATTGCGGGGGGGGGCATTCAGTACTTC | CASSQDIAGGGIQYF
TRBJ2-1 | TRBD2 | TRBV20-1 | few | TGCAGTGCTAGAGGACTAGCGGGGGGGACCTACAATGAGCAGTTCTTC | CSARGLAGGTYNEQFF
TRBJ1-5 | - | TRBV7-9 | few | TGTGCCAGCAGCTTAGCAGGCATGGAGCCCCAGCATTTT | CASSLAGMEPQHF
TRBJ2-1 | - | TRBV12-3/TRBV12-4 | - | TGTGCCAGCAGTTTGTCGGGACAATACAATGAGCAGTTCTTC | CASSLSGQYNEQFF
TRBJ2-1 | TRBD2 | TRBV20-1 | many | TGCAGTGCTTTAACTAGCGGGTCATGGAATGAGCAGTTCTTC | CSALTSGSWNEQFF
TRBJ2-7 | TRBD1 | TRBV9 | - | TGTGCCAGCAGCGTCGGACAGGGTGTAGAGCAGTACTTC | CASSVGQGVEQYF
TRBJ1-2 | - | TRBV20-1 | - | TGCAGTGCTAGAGATGAGGGGGAGGGTAACTATGGCTACACCTTC | CSARDEGEGNYGYTF
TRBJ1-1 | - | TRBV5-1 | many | TGCGCCAGCAGCCCACGGGGCCTTGAAGCTTTCTTT | CASSPRGLEAFF
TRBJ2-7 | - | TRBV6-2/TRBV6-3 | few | TGTGCCAGCAGATTACGGGGGAAGCAGTACGAGCAGTACTTC | CASRLRGKQYEQYF
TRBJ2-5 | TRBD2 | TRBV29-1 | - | TGCAGCGTCGGGACTATGGAGACCCAGTACTTC | CSVGTMETQYF
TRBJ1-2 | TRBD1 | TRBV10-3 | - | TGTGCCATCAGTACGACCCCAGGACAGGCGAACTATGGCTACACCTTC | CAISTTPGQANYGYTF
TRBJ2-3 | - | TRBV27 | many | TGTGCCAGCAGTCCTGGCCTGGCAGACACAGATACGCAGTATTTT | CASSPGLADTDTQYF
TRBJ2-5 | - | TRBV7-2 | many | TGTGCCAGCAGCTTAGATGTGAAGACCCAGTACTTC | CASSLDVKTQYF